Listed here are 32 T cell receptor beta chains from one sample, sequenced in a study of blood T cell repertoires in COVID-19. Here immunoSEQ multiplex PCR was the method, and the copy in TCRdb shows in-frame clones only, minus some. The sample yields about 210,000 clones, around four fifths seen once. Input material: peripheral blood. These receptors originate from a man aged 55 to 70 with COVID-19, enrolled during active disease.

This chain links TRBV27 with TRBJ1-4, with D possibly matching TRBD1 (5 bases). V lost 6 bases, J lost 4 bases, and 30 bases lay in between. The length of the CDR3 is 20 residues. Germline-derived CDR1 and CDR2 are MNHEY and SMNVEV (reference sequence). CDR3 protein: CASSPHISRARGLLNEKLFF. In DNA form, the CDR3 reads TGTGCCAGCAGCCCCCACATATCCCGCGCGAGGGGACTCCTTAATGAAAAACTGTTTTTT.

The chain uses TRBV6-5 and TRBJ2-7, with D perhaps matching TRBD2 (7 bases). V was pared by 8 bases and J by 1 base, with 15 bases between. Germline-derived CDR1 and CDR2 are MNHEY and SVGAGI. The CDR3 totals 14 residues. The CDR3 nucleotides read TGTGCCAGCGGCGGGGGCAGTCTTTCCTACGAGCAGTACTTC. Amino acids: CASGGGSLSYEQYF.

V is TRBV5-1 and J is TRBJ2-1; 13 bases map to TRBD2. The CDR3 has 15 residues. With V trimmed by 3 bases and J by 9 bases, 6 bases remained unmatched. Germline V gene data show CDR1 as SGHRS and CDR2 as YFSETQ. In nucleotides, the CDR3 is TGCGCCAGCAGCTCCGGACTAGCGGGAGTCGGTGAGCAGTTCTTC. Amino acids: CASSSGLAGVGEQFF.

In this sample, this clone turned up a few times. V gene TRBV6-6 combines with J gene TRBJ1-1, with 8 positions matching TRBD1. The length of the CDR3 is 15 residues. Germline V lookup: CDR1 MNHNY, CDR2 SVGAGI (reference sequence). J was trimmed by 6 bases and V by 3 bases; bases with no gene match: 9. For the CDR3, the DNA is TGTGCCAGCAGTTATACAGGGGGGCGGATCGCTGAAGCTTTCTTT. This gives the protein CASSYTGGRIAEAFF.

This chain links TRBV10-2 with TRBJ2-3; 13 nucleotides agree with TRBD2. Germline V gives CDR1 WSHSY, CDR2 SAAADI. This CDR3 is 16 amino acids long. Trimming took 5 bases from V and 5 from J; bases not matched to a gene: 7. The CDR3 sequence: CASSKTSGRARDTQYF. The CDR3 DNA reads TGCGCCAGCAGTAAAACTAGCGGGAGGGCCAGAGATACGCAGTATTTT.

V gene TRBV5-6 combines with J gene TRBJ2-7, with no clear D. The CDR3 is 12 residues long. The V gene lost 0 bases and the J gene lost 8 bases, with 9 bases spanning the gap. Germline V gives CDR1 SGHDT, CDR2 YYEEEE. The CDR3 region has the DNA TGTGCCAGCAGCTTGGTCGGTGACAAGCAGTACTTC. It codes for CASSLVGDKQYF.

This clone was observed a few times. The V call is TRBV30, the J call TRBJ1-3; 9 bases match TRBD1. Trimming took 7 bases from V and 2 from J; bases not matched to a gene: 9. This CDR3 comprises 15 residues. The germline gives CDR1 GTSNPN, CDR2 SVGIG (reference sequence). The CDR3 loop reads CASALGQGTGNTIYF. CDR3 nucleotide sequence: TGTGCCTCCGCCCTCGGACAGGGGACTGGAAACACCATATATTTT.

This chain joins TRBV4-3 and TRBJ1-1; D is undetermined. The germline V and J ends were trimmed by 1 base and 8 bases, with 11 bases remaining between them. The CDR3 is 13 amino acids. Germline lookup yields CDR1 LGHNA and CDR2 YSLEER. The DNA of the CDR3 is TGCGCCAGCAGCCAAGGTCCTATCTACGAAGCTTTCTTT. Amino acid sequence: CASSQGPIYEAFF.

V and J are TRBV27 and TRBJ1-1; D perhaps matches TRBD1 (5 bases). The CDR3 is made up of 15 amino acids. The germline CDR1 and CDR2 sequences are MNHEY and SMNVEV (reference sequence). V lost 6 bases and J lost 10, with 24 bases in between. The DNA of the CDR3 is TGTGCCAGCAGCCCACTGTGGGGCACAAACGGCGGAGCTTTCTTT. Its protein is CASSPLWGTNGGAFF.

The rearrangement links TRBV3-1 (or the pseudogene TRBV3-2) to TRBJ1-3; D is unresolved. The CDR3 loop spans 14 amino acids. V was shortened by 4 bases and J by 1 base, with 8 bases between the two germline ends. The germline V gene encodes CDR1 LGHDT and CDR2 YNNKEL (reference sequence). In nucleotides, the CDR3 is TGTGCCAGCAGCCTTGGCCCGTCTGGAAACACCATATATTTT. Encoded protein: CASSLGPSGNTIYF.

The rearrangement uses TRBV30 and TRBJ1-5, with 12 bases that match TRBD1. Germline V gene lookup returns CDR1 GTSNPN and CDR2 SVGIG (reference sequence). CDR3 size: 16 residues. V was pared by 4 bases and J by 3 bases, with 7 bases of the junction left unmatched. CDR3 nucleotides: TGTGCCTGGACCCCAGGGACAGGGGGCGTCAATCAGCCCCAGCATTTT. Translated: CAWTPGTGGVNQPQHF.

The chain joins TRBV6-5 to TRBJ1-5, with D tentatively TRBD1 (5 bases). The CDR3 spans 15 residues. The V gene's germline CDR1 is MNHEY and CDR2 SVGAGI. V was cut by 4 bases and J by 5 bases, with 15 bases left in between. CDR3 residues: CASSSQAGGDQPQHF. The CDR3 nucleotides read TGTGCCAGCAGTTCCCAGGCGGGGGGGGATCAGCCCCAGCATTTT.

J is TRBJ2-1 and V is TRBV3-1 (or the pseudogene TRBV3-2), with TRBD1 as a possible D gene (6 bases). The V end was cut by 3 bases, the J end by 3 bases, with 15 bases between. From germline, CDR1 is LGHDT and CDR2 YNNKEL (reference sequence). The length of the CDR3 is 16 residues. The CDR3 DNA sequence: TGTGCCAGCAGCCACCGCACGGGACAACACTACAATGAGCAGTTCTTC. Its translation is CASSHRTGQHYNEQFF.

This clone appeared a single time. The V gene is TRBV25-1, the J gene TRBJ2-2; 9 positions agree with TRBD1. Germline CDR1 MGHDK, CDR2 SYGVNS. The CDR3 runs to 16 residues. V lost 6 bases, J lost 1 base, and 6 bases stayed unmatched. The CDR3 loop reads CASSRPGQGNTGELFF. The CDR3 DNA reads as TGTGCCAGCAGCCGACCGGGACAGGGGAACACCGGGGAGCTGTTTTTT.

The chain carries TRBV10-1 and TRBJ2-3; 12 bases map to TRBD2. The trim removed 5 bases at V and 1 base at J, leaving 10 bases unmatched. The CDR3 sequence is 18 residues long. Germline V lookup: CDR1 WNHNN, CDR2 SYGVQD (reference sequence). CDR3 DNA: TGCGCCAGCAGTCACTACCGACTAGCGGGAGTGGGCACAGATACGCAGTATTTT. Translating it yields CASSHYRLAGVGTDTQYF.

The genes are TRBV19 and TRBJ1-5, with TRBD1 identical over 10 bases. V shed 7 bases and J 4 bases; nucleotides not matched to a gene: 10. In germline, CDR1 is LNHDA, CDR2 SQIVND (reference sequence). This CDR3 spans 16 amino acids. CDR3 protein: CASTPTGGRRNQPQHF. CDR3 in DNA: TGTGCCAGTACCCCGACAGGGGGCAGGAGGAATCAGCCCCAGCATTTT.

This clone was seen only a few times. The J gene is TRBJ1-5, the V gene TRBV7-8; possible D gene TRBD1, 5 bases. Trimming shortened V by 1 base and J by 0 bases, and 10 bases separated the two germline ends. The CDR3 is 16 residues long. Germline V CDR1 and CDR2: SGHVS, FQNEAQ. This CDR3 is CASSLDRSRSNQPQHF. CDR3 coding DNA: TGTGCCAGCAGCTTAGACAGGTCCCGTAGCAATCAGCCCCAGCATTTT.

The V gene is TRBV4-2, the J gene TRBJ2-3; possible D gene TRBD1, 6 bases. Per the germline V gene, CDR1 is LGHNA and CDR2 is YNFKEQ. The CDR3 has 15 amino acids. V was trimmed by 1 base and J by 2 bases, leaving 10 bases between them. CDR3 loop: CASSQVQGITDTQYF. The CDR3 region has the DNA TGTGCCAGCAGCCAAGTACAGGGTATCACAGATACGCAGTATTTT.

The V call is TRBV28, the J call TRBJ1-4, with TRBD1 matching over 10 bases. Germline values: CDR1 MDHEN, CDR2 SYDVKM. CDR3 length: 15 amino acids. The trim removed 2 bases at V and 8 bases at J, leaving 5 bases unmatched. In DNA, the CDR3 is TGTGCCAGCAGTTTAACGGGACAGGGGCGAGAAAAACTGTTTTTT. Translating it yields CASSLTGQGREKLFF.

The V and J genes are TRBV5-4 and TRBJ2-6; 8 nucleotides align to TRBD1. There are 17 residues in the CDR3. With V trimmed by 2 bases and J by 2 bases, 6 bases remained unmatched. Germline CDR1 reads SGHNT; CDR2 reads YYREEE (reference sequence). Written as DNA, the CDR3 is TGTGCCAGCAGCTTTGGGACAGGCGCGCCTGGGGCCAACGTCCTGACTTTC. Amino acid sequence: CASSFGTGAPGANVLTF.

The J gene is TRBJ1-4, the V gene TRBV7-2; 9 nucleotides match TRBD1. Germline trimming cut 4 bases from V and 8 bases from J; bases unmatched to any gene: 11. Per the germline V gene, CDR1 is SGHTA and CDR2 is FQGNSA. This CDR3 comprises 16 residues. The CDR3 sequence: CASSSHGQGFGEKLFF. The CDR3, as DNA: TGTGCCAGCAGCTCCCACGGACAGGGGTTTGGCGAAAAACTGTTTTTT. The full variable domain, completed using reference TRBV7-2 and TRBJ1-4, is GAGVSQSPSNKVTEKGKDVELRCDPISGHTALYWYRQSLGQGLEFLIYFQGNSAPDKSGLPSDRFSAERTGGSVSTLTIQRTQQEDSAVYLCASSSHGQGFGEKLFFGSGTQLSVL.

The chain is built from TRBV28 and TRBJ2-7; TRBD2 is a possible D gene (6 bases). Germline CDR1 MDHEN, CDR2 SYDVKM. Between the trimmed V and J ends, which lost 4 bases and 5 bases, there was a span of 15 bases. CDR3 size: 14 residues. This CDR3 reads CASSSPGGTNEQYF. In DNA, the CDR3 is TGTGCCAGCAGTTCACCCGGGGGAACCAACGAGCAGTACTTC.

The chain carries TRBV27 and TRBJ1-5, with TRBD1 matching 10 bases. The CDR3 spans 15 residues. V shed 3 bases, J shed 2 bases, and the junction held 1 base outside the gene matches. Germline values: CDR1 MNHEY, CDR2 SMNVEV (reference sequence). The CDR3 DNA reads TGTGCCAGCAGTTTTGGGACAGGGGGCAATCAGCCCCAGCATTTT. Amino acids: CASSFGTGGNQPQHF.

The chain has TRBV4-1 and TRBJ2-1, with TRBD1 matching over 8 bases. With V trimmed by 2 bases and J by 8 bases, 5 bases remained unmatched. Germline lookup yields CDR1 MGHRA and CDR2 YSYEKL. The CDR3 runs to 14 residues. DNA for the CDR3: TGCGCCAGCAGCCAAATAGGACAGGGTTATGAGCAGTTCTTC. Its translation is CASSQIGQGYEQFF.

This sequence joins TRBV28 and TRBJ1-5; TRBD1 agrees at 7 bases. This CDR3 comprises 15 residues. V lost 5 bases and J lost 2; bases outside the gene matches: 6. The germline V gene has CDR1 MDHEN and CDR2 SYDVKM. The CDR3 nucleotides read TGTGCCAGCAGTAGACAGGGATTGGGCAATCAGCCCCAGCATTTT. Its protein is CASSRQGLGNQPQHF.

The chain uses TRBV28 and TRBJ2-5; possibly TRBD1 for D (7 bases). Germline lookup yields CDR1 MDHEN and CDR2 SYDVKM. The ends were cut back, 7 bases at V and 4 bases at J, with 22 bases in the middle. This CDR3 contains 16 residues. This CDR3 is CASKPRGTAGLETQYF. The DNA for the CDR3 is TGTGCCAGCAAACCGAGGGGGACAGCGGGTTTAGAGACCCAGTACTTC.

About this clone itself: The same CDR3 is also encoded by other DNA sequences in this sample. The genes are TRBV5-1 and TRBJ1-1; D not resolved. The V gene's germline CDR1 is SGHRS and CDR2 YFSETQ. The V end was cut by 0 bases, the J end by 1 base, with 7 bases between. CDR3 size: 14 residues. The CDR3 DNA reads TGCGCCAGCAGCTTGGCAGGTCAGAACACTGAAGCTTTCTTT. It is translated as CASSLAGQNTEAFF.

The chain has TRBV3-1 (or the pseudogene TRBV3-2) and TRBJ1-5, with D perhaps matching TRBD1 (5 bases). The CDR3 spans 15 residues. Trimming removed 4 bases at V and 0 bases at J, with 10 bases between. The germline V gene encodes CDR1 LGHDT and CDR2 YNNKEL (reference sequence). The CDR3 protein is CASSLSGDSNQPQHF. The CDR3 coding sequence is TGTGCCAGCAGCCTCTCGGGGGATAGCAATCAGCCCCAGCATTTT.

This clone was counted a few times. Sequence at one end of the junction differs from germline and may be a read error. This sequence joins TRBV18 and TRBJ1-1; D is ambiguous. Germline V CDR1 and CDR2: KGHSH, LQKENI. This CDR3 spans 14 amino acids. The CDR3 DNA sequence: TGTGCCACCTCAGCGGGATTGGGGTTCACTGAAGCTTTCTTT. Its translation is CATSAGLGFTEAFF.

The rearrangement links TRBV6-1 to TRBJ1-5; D gene ambiguous. The germline V gene encodes CDR1 MNHNS and CDR2 SASEGT. This CDR3 is built from 13 residues. V dropped 0 bases and J dropped 5 bases, with 5 bases sitting between them. The DNA for the CDR3 is TGTGCCAGCAGTGAAGCTTCGGATCAGCCCCAGCATTTT. It translates to CASSEASDQPQHF.

The V call is TRBV27, the J call TRBJ2-7; TRBD2 aligns across 9 bases. Trimming removed 3 bases from V and 7 bases from J; junction bases left unmatched: 10. CDR1 is MNHEY, CDR2 SMNVEV, per germline (reference sequence). The CDR3 runs 15 residues. CDR3 region: CASSFQAGGPVEQYF. The DNA for the CDR3 is TGTGCCAGCAGTTTTCAAGCGGGAGGCCCCGTGGAGCAGTACTTC.

This sequence joins TRBV28 and TRBJ2-7; 8 nucleotides agree with TRBD1. The CDR3 covers 14 residues. The V gene end was trimmed by 3 bases and the J gene end by 5 bases; junction bases not matched to a gene: 6. CDR1 is MDHEN, CDR2 SYDVKM, per germline. CDR3: CASSFTADRDEQYF. CDR3 coding DNA: TGTGCCAGCAGTTTTACGGCGGACAGGGACGAGCAGTACTTC.